This T cell receptor (beta chain) was recorded in a study of cytomegalovirus exposure and HLA in healthy donors. Primers: 60 Vbeta forward and 13 Jbeta reverse. Data came from immunoSEQ multiplex PCR; TCRdb stores just in-frame clones and leaves some out. Here the sample spans 200,000 or so clones, roughly four fifths being singletons. Trimming stripped 5 bases from V and 2 bases from J, with 26 bases between. CDR3 length: 19 amino acids. Germline V gene data show CDR1 as MRHNA and CDR2 as SNTAGT. Material for sequencing was PBMCs. J is TRBJ2-3 and V is TRBV6-4, with D possibly matching TRBD1 (8 bases). The TCR comes from a woman aged 40 to 50 in good health and CMV-seronegative. CDR3 residues: CASSLQGGGRELPTDTQYF. The CDR3 DNA follows: TGTGCCAGCAGTCTACAGGGGGGAGGGAGGGAACTCCCCACAGATACGCAGTATTTT.